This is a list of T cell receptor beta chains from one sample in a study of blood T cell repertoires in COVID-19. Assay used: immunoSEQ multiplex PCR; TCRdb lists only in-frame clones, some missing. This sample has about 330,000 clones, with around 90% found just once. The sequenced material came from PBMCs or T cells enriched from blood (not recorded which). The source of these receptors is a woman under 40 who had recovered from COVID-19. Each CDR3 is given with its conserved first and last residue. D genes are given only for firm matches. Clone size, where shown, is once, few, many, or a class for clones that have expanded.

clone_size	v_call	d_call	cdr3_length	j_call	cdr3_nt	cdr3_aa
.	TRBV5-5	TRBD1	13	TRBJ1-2	TGTGCCAGCAGCCGCGGGACAGTCTATGGCTACACCTTC	CASSRGTVYGYTF
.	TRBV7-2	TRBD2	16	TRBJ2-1	TGTGCCAGCAGGGGCCTAGCGGGGGGGTTCGGCAATGAGCAGTTCTTC	CASRGLAGGFGNEQFF
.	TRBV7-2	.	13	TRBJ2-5	TGTGCCAGCAGCTTGCGGCGCGGGGAGACCCAGTACTTC	CASSLRRGETQYF
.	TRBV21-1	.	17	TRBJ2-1	TGTGCCAGCAGCAAGCGGGTGGGACTAGCGGGGCACAATGAGCAGTTCTTC	CASSKRVGLAGHNEQFF
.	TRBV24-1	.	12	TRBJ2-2	TGTGCCACCGGGGAGATCACCGGGGAGCTGTTTTTT	CATGEITGELFF
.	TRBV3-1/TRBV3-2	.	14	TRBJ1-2	TGTGCCAGCAGCCCCTACGGTACTAACTATGGCTACACCTTC	CASSPYGTNYGYTF
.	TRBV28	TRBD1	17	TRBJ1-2	TGTGCCAGCAGCCTCGGACAGGTTATTACTCCTAACTATGGCTACACCTTC	CASSLGQVITPNYGYTF
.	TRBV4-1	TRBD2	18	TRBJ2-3	TGCGCCAGCAGCCAACCTAGCGGGGCCTCGATTGGCACAGATACGCAGTATTTT	CASSQPSGASIGTDTQYF
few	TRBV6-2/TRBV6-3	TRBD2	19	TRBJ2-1	TGTGCCAGCAGTCCACTCGACCCGGGGACTAGCGGGGCTTACAATGAGCAGTTCTTC	CASSPLDPGTSGAYNEQFF
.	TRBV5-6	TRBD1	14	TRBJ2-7	TGTGCCAGCAGCTTGGGACAGGGTTACTACGAGCAGTACTTC	CASSLGQGYYEQYF
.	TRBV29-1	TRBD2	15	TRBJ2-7	TGCAGCGTTTTAAAACTAGCGGGAGCCTCCTACGAGCAGTACTTC	CSVLKLAGASYEQYF
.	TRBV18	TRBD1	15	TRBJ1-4	TGTGCCAGCTCACCAGTAGGACAGGGGGCCGAAAAACTGTTTTTT	CASSPVGQGAEKLFF
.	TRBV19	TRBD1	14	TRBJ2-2	TGTGCCAGCTTCGACAGGGCGAACACCGGGGAGCTGTTTTTT	CASFDRANTGELFF
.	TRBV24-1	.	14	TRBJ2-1	TGTGCCACCAACGAGGGCAGCTCCCACAATGAGCAGTTCTTC	CATNEGSSHNEQFF
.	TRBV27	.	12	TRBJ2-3	TGTGCCAGCAGTTTTCCCGGGGATACGCAGTATTTT	CASSFPGDTQYF
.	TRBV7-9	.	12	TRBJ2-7	TGTGCCAGCAGCCCCCCTAGCCACGAGCAGTACTTC	CASSPPSHEQYF
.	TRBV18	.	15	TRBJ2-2	TGTGCCAGCTCACTCGAGAGGCCCGGCACCGGGGAGCTGTTTTTT	CASSLERPGTGELFF
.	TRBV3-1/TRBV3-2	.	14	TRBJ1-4	TGTGCCAGCAGCCTACAGGGTTCAGGCGAAAAACTGTTTTTT	CASSLQGSGEKLFF
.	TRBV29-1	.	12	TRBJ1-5	TGCAGCGTACAGGGTAGCAATCAGCCCCAGCATTTT	CSVQGSNQPQHF
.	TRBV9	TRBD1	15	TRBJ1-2	TGTGCCAGCAGTGCGACCGCCGGACAGGGGTATGGCTACACCTTC	CASSATAGQGYGYTF
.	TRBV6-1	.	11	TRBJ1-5	TGTGCCAGCAGTGAACGGCAGCCCCAGCATTTT	CASSERQPQHF
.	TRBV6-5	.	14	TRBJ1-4	TGTGCCAGCAGTAAGACTGCAACTAATGAAAAACTGTTTTTT	CASSKTATNEKLFF
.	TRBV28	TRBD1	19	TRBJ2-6	TGTGCCAGCAGTTTGCCGCCGGGACAGATTCGCTCTGGGGCCAACGTCCTGACTTTC	CASSLPPGQIRSGANVLTF
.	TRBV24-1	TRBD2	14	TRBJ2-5	TGTGCCACCAGTGATTTCCGGGGGGGGGAGACCCAGTACTTC	CATSDFRGGETQYF
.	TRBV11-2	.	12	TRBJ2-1	TGTGCCAGCAGCTTATATTATCATGAGCAGTTCTTC	CASSLYYHEQFF
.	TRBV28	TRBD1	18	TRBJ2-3	TGTGCCAGCAGTTCATACTGGGACAGCCCCCAGAGTGCAGATACGCAGTATTTT	CASSSYWDSPQSADTQYF
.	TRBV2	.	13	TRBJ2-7	TGTGCCTCTCGGACTACCAACTCCTACGAGCAGTACTTC	CASRTTNSYEQYF
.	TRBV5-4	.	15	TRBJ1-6	TGTGCCAGCAGCTTGCCCGGGGGGAATAATTCACCCCTCCACTTT	CASSLPGGNNSPLHF
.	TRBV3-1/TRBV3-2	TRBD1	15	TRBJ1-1	TGTGCCAGCAGCCCCAGGACAGGGATGAACACTGAAGCTTTCTTT	CASSPRTGMNTEAFF